This is a list of T cell receptor beta chains from one sample in a study of CD8 T cells in ankylosing spondylitis. From the 5' RACE reads, TCRdb called clonotypes with MiXCR, one entry per CDR3 protein. This sample has fewer than 750,000 distinct CDR3 sequences; 19% occur once, and the top ten carry 15% to 20%. Sequencing used blood, either unsorted or a sorted T cell fraction (not recorded which). Receptors originate from a male donor with ankylosing spondylitis. CDR3s leave out the opening cysteine and the closing phenylalanine or tryptophan. Fields, in order: J gene, V gene, CDR3 length, CDR3 protein.

TRBJ1-6 | TRBV5-5 | 16 | ASSSDAGYSSYNSPLH
TRBJ2-3 | TRBV15 | 12 | ATSRGGGPDTQY
TRBJ2-2 | TRBV5-1 | 15 | ASSLGLANSNTGELF
TRBJ2-2 | TRBV7-2 | 11 | ASSSYSTGELF
TRBJ1-1 | TRBV18 | 14 | ASSRQHGGPNTEAF
TRBJ1-1 | TRBV4-2 | 12 | ASSQEGGQTEAF
TRBJ2-1 | TRBV12-5 | 10 | ASGPVEYEQF
TRBJ1-4 | TRBV9 | 16 | ASSVREPDGGGNEKLF
TRBJ2-3 | TRBV11-2 | 12 | ASSQWTSTDTQY
TRBJ1-5 | TRBV5-5 | 14 | ASSPTSGQGNQPQH
TRBJ2-1 | TRBV5-5 | 13 | ASSTVGNSYNEQF
TRBJ2-7 | TRBV3-1 | 14 | ASSQLLGQGAYEQY
TRBJ2-7 | TRBV5-1 | 13 | ASSLAPTLANEQY
TRBJ1-2 | TRBV12-3/TRBV12-4 | 11 | ASRLDRASGYT
TRBJ2-7 | TRBV4-2 | 12 | ASSQGGSAYEQY
TRBJ2-5 | TRBV4-1 | 11 | ASSRTGEETQY
TRBJ2-1 | TRBV20-1 | 13 | SARDGTSGYNEQF
TRBJ1-2 | TRBV5-1 | 12 | ASSLEARSYGYN
TRBJ1-5 | TRBV3-1 | 14 | ACSQDSSRSHQPQH
TRBJ2-1 | TRBV12-3/TRBV12-4 | 12 | ASSFPRVLNEQF
TRBJ1-1 | TRBV27 | 13 | ASSYVRGGVIEAF
TRBJ2-1 | TRBV14 | 13 | ASSQFPGVYNEQF
TRBJ2-5 | TRBV4-2 | 16 | ASSQDLRGAKYQETQY
TRBJ1-2 | TRBV12-3/TRBV12-4 | 13 | ASRTAGTPGRGYT
TRBJ2-1 | TRBV10-3 | 13 | AISDGGNSYNEQF
TRBJ1-5 | TRBV4-1 | 13 | ASSQGDREGQPQH
TRBJ2-5 | TRBV9 | 15 | ASSVGLRQETQETQY
TRBJ2-7 | TRBV29-1 | 11 | SVATTGSYEQY
TRBJ2-3 | TRBV3-1 | 15 | ASSQGGRGARTDTQY
TRBJ2-1 | TRBV7-8 | 12 | ASSLFVGRDEQF
TRBJ2-7 | TRBV5-1 | 14 | ASSLGVAVVSYEQY
TRBJ1-2 | TRBV11-2 | 11 | ASIRDRVGGYT
TRBJ2-2 | TRBV6-5 | 13 | ASSYLDSSTGELF
TRBJ2-3 | TRBV20-1 | 12 | SASRAGSTDTQY
TRBJ2-1 | TRBV28 | 13 | ASSFPLAALNEQF
TRBJ2-3 | TRBV10-3 | 13 | AISPLAGGPNTQY
TRBJ2-3 | TRBV10-1 | 15 | ASSELSAGGTTDTQY
TRBJ1-1 | TRBV29-1 | 12 | SVPRPGVRTEAF